The clone carrying this T cell receptor (beta chain) turned up a few times. The antigen remains undetermined. TCRdb processed the reads anew with MiXCR; each CDR3 protein has one entry. Of 150,000 to 200,000 distinct CDR3 sequences in the sample, 20% to 25% were seen once. CDR1 and CDR2 from the germline V gene are MDHEN and SYDVKM. The junction had 9 bases not matched to a gene; V was cut back by 7 bases and J by 5 bases. The CDR3 runs 15 residues. The sample originates from a study of T cell repertoires in cytomegalovirus infection. Overall study: Public signatures in TCR beta pointed to CMV infection and matching HLA type. Whole-study findings and limits: In two of eight donors, the top clonotype was HLA-C-restricted CMV-specific. CMV carriers having the relevant HLA were flagged by cumulative public TCR beta family frequency.

The gene calls are TRBV28 and TRBJ2-7, with 12 bases fitting TRBD1. The sequence was obtained from a human donor in good health (CMV status not recorded). Some clones in this sample may be carry-over from other donors' samples. Source: CD8+ T cells from cultured PBMCs, taken from culture after CMV antigen stimulation. CDR3 in amino acids: CASTVGGQGAHEQYF. The CDR3 DNA reads as TGTGCCAGCACCGTCGGGGGACAGGGGGCCCACGAGCAGTACTTC.